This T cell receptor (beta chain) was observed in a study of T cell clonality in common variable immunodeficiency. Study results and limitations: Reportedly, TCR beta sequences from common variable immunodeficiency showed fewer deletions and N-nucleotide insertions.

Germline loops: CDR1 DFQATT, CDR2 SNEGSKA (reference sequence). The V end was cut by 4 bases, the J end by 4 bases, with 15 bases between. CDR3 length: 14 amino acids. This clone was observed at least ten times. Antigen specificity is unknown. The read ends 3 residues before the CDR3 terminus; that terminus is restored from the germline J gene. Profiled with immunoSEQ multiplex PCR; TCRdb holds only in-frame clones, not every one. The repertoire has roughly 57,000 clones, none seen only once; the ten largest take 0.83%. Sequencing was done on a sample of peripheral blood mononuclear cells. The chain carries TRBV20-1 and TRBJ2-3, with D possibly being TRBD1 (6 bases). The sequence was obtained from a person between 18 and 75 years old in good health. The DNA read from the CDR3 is TGCAGTGCTATCCGCACAGGGCGTTCAGATACG. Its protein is CSAIRTGRSDT. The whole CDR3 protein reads CSAIRTGRSDTQYF.